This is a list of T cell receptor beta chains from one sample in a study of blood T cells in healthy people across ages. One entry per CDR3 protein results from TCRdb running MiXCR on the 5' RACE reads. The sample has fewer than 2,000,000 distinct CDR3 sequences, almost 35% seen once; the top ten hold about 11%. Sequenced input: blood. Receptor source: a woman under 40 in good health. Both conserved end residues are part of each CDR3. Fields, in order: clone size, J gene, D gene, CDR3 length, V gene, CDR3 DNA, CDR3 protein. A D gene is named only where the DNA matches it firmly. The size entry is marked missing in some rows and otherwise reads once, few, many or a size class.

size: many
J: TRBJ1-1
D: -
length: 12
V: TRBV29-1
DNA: TGCAGCTCGCGGAGGGGGAACACTGAAGCTTTCTTT
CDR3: CSSRRGNTEAFF

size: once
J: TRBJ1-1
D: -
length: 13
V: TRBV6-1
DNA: TGTGCCAGCACCAAAACACTGAACACTGAAGCTTTCTTT
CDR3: CASTKTLNTEAFF

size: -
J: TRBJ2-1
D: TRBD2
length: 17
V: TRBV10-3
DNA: TGTGCCATCAGCGCCCTTTCTCAGCGGGAGGCCCACAATGAGCAGTTCTTC
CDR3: CAISALSQREAHNEQFF

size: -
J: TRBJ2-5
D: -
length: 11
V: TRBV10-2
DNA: TGCGCCATTGGGAATTGGGAGGCCCAGTACTTC
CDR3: CAIGNWEAQYF

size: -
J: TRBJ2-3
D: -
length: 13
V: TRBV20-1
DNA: TGCAGTGCTAGAATGGCCATGGCAGATACGCAGTATTTT
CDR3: CSARMAMADTQYF

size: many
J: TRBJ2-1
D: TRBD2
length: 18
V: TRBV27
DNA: TGTGCCAGCAGGAGAGGTGGTAGCGGGAGGGCCTCCTACAATGAGCAGTTCTTC
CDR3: CASRRGGSGRASYNEQFF

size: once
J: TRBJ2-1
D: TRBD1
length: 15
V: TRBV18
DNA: TGTGCCAGCTCACCATCCGGACAGGTAAACAATGAGCAGTTCTTC
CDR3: CASSPSGQVNNEQFF

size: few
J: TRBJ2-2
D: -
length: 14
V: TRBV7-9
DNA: TGTGCCAGCAGCTTAGTTTCTGGGACCGGGGAGCTGTTTTTT
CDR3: CASSLVSGTGELFF

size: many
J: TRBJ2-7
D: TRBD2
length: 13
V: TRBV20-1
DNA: TGCAGTGCTTCTCGGACGGGGGGATACGAGCAGTACTTC
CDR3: CSASRTGGYEQYF

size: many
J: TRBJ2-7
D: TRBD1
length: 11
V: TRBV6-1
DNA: TGTGCCAGTCGGACAGGGTTCGAGCAGTACTTC
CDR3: CASRTGFEQYF